This T cell receptor (beta chain) is from a study of blood T cells in healthy people across ages (dated by TCRdb to the mid-2010s). About the investigation overall: In model experiments, template switching captured roughly one uniquely barcoded TCR beta cDNA molecule for every two T cells. The study measured age-related changes in TCR beta repertoire diversity using deep sequencing normalized with unique cDNA molecular identifiers. The donors were split into four age groups: young (average approximately 16 years), middle-aged (around 37), aged (over 55) and long-lived (about 82). Using the same blood draw, the study looked at two additional independent replicas of 1 million unique cDNA reads for two donors, one aged 18 to 29 and the other aged 80 or older. The study at large found these results: Bulk unsorted PBMC profiling prevented conclusive comparison of naive and antigen-experienced compartments. The CMV infection status of donors was not known, potentially confounding age-related changes in expanded clonotypes. Compared with the aged group, the long-lived group had more naive CD4+ T cells, fewer expanded clones and increased TCR diversity, a pattern suggesting age selection. As age increased, observed TCR beta diversity per million T cells dropped in a roughly linear way, and a significant reduction was already evident by age roughly 40. A strong correlation was found between observed TCR beta diversity and the percentage of naive T cells measured by flow cytometry. Estimates of total diversity based on one million sequenced T cells were considered lower bounds and underestimates.

The CDR3 has 13 amino acids, counting the end cysteine and phenylalanine. CDR3 DNA is the only sequence kept; it has 39 bases, read in frame from the first base. The germline V gene supplies CDR1 ENHRY and CDR2 SYGVKD. The germline ends are 14 bases apart after V is trimmed by 6 bases and J by 6 bases. Donors were under 40 systemically healthy Caucasian individuals from Russia aged roughly 6 to 95 years. Each donor gave 8.5 to 10 milliliters of peripheral blood, collected into EDTA-treated Vacutainer tubes. PBMCs were isolated by Ficoll-Paque density-gradient centrifugation, with at least 7 million obtained per sample. Trizol reagent was used to extract total RNA from PBMCs, with at least 5 micrograms per sample. The percentages of naive CD45RAhigh/CD27high T cells were determined by flow cytometry on a PBMC aliquot from every donor. The library was made by 5' RACE. Sequencing was carried out with an Illumina HiSeq 2500. A second about 7 to 11 cycle PCR used a sample-barcoded 5' primer and a J-beta primer mix. Each TCR beta cDNA molecule received a unique molecular identifier from a template-switch 5' adaptor carrying 12 random nucleotides. At least 2.5 million CDR3-containing paired-end reads were obtained from each sample. The Mint cDNA synthesis kit, primed by a TRBC-specific oligonucleotide, was used to synthesize first-strand cDNA from all RNA. All cDNA was treated with uracil-DNA glycosylase and then went through a first 18-cycle PCR with the universal primers M1SS and BC2_uni_R. In the source study's methods: Each sample was normalized by randomly selecting 1 million high-quality reads, each carrying a distinct molecular identifier. Reads sharing molecular identifiers were discarded rather than binned into consensus sequences. CDR3 identification, clonotype clustering and error correction used MiTCR with a Q25 quality threshold and the strictest error-elimination algorithm. Lower-bound total TCR beta diversity was estimated with a nonparametric unseen species model using Euler transformation. The public reads were run again by TCRdb, first through fastp at Q25 and then through MiXCR, and only productive beta chains were kept. Identical CDR3 proteins give one entry, which carries the most common genes and DNA. None of the V and J calls come from the authors' own analysis; TCRdb made them. For this sample there are about 780,000 distinct CDR3 sequences; about 26% appear just once. The top ten constitute 2.5% to 3.5% of the sample.

This clonotype was detected only a few times. No antigen is known for it. Per-base quality was not reported, and no clone a single base away is much larger than it. In addition, the sample was reused for a study of T cells of mothers and their children. According to the second study: Donors were nine systemically healthy Caucasian individuals: three mothers and their six children. cDNA synthesis used all of the extracted RNA, with approximately 1.4 ug of RNA in each 15 ul reaction. In the second PCR, the M1S primer added sample barcodes and 2-4 random nucleotides. Over 8.5 million TCR beta CDR3 reads came from each mother, compared with approximately 3 million reads from each child. Thymic selection shapes the output of TCR recombination in a similar way in related and unrelated pairs, and inherited differences have a minor effect. Normalized repertoire overlap was always slightly but never significantly higher in related than unrelated mother-child pairs. No persistent microchimeric T cell clones were detected, at a sensitivity of 90 to 100 clones per million clonotypes. To look for features that set related mother-child pairs apart from unrelated individuals, the researchers ran deep NGS to compare the TCR beta repertoires of mothers and children. On average, the children were roughly 10 +/- 4 years old, while the mothers were roughly 40 +/- 4 years old. After adapter ligation with NEBNext reagents, the libraries were sequenced on Illumina HiSeq 2000 with 100+100 nt paired-end reads. To avoid cross-contamination, the mother libraries and the child libraries were prepared a month apart and sequenced in separate runs. For each donor, somewhere between roughly 450,000 and 2,100,000 distinct TCR beta clonotypes were identified. Naive TCR beta clonotypes were estimated from low-frequency clonotypes matched to each donor's FACS-determined naive share, without sorting.

Recombination connected TRBV10-3 to TRBJ1-2; perhaps TRBD1 is the D gene, with 5 bases matching. The sample taken for sequencing was blood. This receptor was identified in a boy aged 5-17 years in good health. The sequenced DNA: TGTGCCATCAGAGAAAGACAGATTCATGGCTACACCTTC. It encodes CAIRERQIHGYTF.